This entry lists 17 T cell receptor beta chains sequenced from one sample in a study of PD-L1 blockade in urothelial cancer. Regarding time point: pretreatment peripheral blood. Method: immunoSEQ multiplex PCR; TCRdb's copy keeps in-frame clones and lacks some. The sample comprises around 60,000 clones, around 81% of which are singletons, and roughly 3.2% rests with the top ten. The material was PBMCs, obtained around atezolizumab (anti-PD-L1) treatment. The receptors stem from a man between 65 and 80 years old with urothelial cancer.

The gene calls are TRBV19 and TRBJ2-1, with D maybe TRBD2 (5 bases). Looked up from germline, CDR1 is LNHDA and CDR2 is SQIVND (reference sequence). The CDR3 has 14 residues. Trimming cost V 6 bases and J 10 bases, with 19 bases left between them. The DNA of the CDR3 is TGTGCCAGTAGCGGACGGTCTAGTCGGGGAGAGCAGTTCTTC. Residues: CASSGRSSRGEQFF.

This chain connects TRBV19 to TRBJ1-5; the D gene is possibly TRBD1 (6 bases). The germline gives CDR1 LNHDA, CDR2 SQIVND (reference sequence). CDR3 length: 13 amino acids. V was clipped by 5 bases and J by 7 bases, with 12 bases between them. CDR3: CASSEQGGQPQHF. The CDR3 nucleotides read TGTGCCAGTAGTGAACAGGGCGGGCAGCCCCAGCATTTT.

V gene TRBV9 combines with J gene TRBJ1-2; TRBD1 aligns across 7 bases. Germline loops: CDR1 SGDLS, CDR2 YYNGEE. The CDR3 totals 16 residues. J lost 3 bases, V lost 4 bases, and 12 bases had no gene match. The CDR3 region has the DNA TGTGCCAGCAGCCGATCGACAGGGCCGGGAGACTATGGCTACACCTTC. Translation gives CASSRSTGPGDYGYTF.

The chain combines TRBV19 with TRBJ2-2; 14 nucleotides match TRBD2. V was clipped by 7 bases and J by 6 bases; unmatched bases: 1. CDR3 length equals 14 residues. Germline assignment: CDR1 LNHDA and CDR2 SQIVND (reference sequence). The CDR3 sequence is CASKTSGRAGELFF. CDR3 nucleotide sequence: TGTGCCAGTAAGACTAGCGGGAGGGCCGGGGAGCTGTTTTTT.

The rearrangement links TRBV7-9 to TRBJ2-2, with 8 bases aligning to TRBD1. CDR1 and CDR2 (germline): SEHNR, FQNEAQ (reference sequence). V lost 5 bases, J lost 2 bases, and 13 bases stayed unmatched. CDR3 length: 18 residues. The CDR3 sequence is CASSARLLRGLNTGELFF. The CDR3 bases are TGTGCCAGCAGCGCCCGACTCCTCAGGGGGCTCAACACCGGGGAGCTGTTTTTT.

This rearrangement joins TRBV11-2 to TRBJ2-6; a weak D match, TRBD2 (7 bases). The CDR3 has 18 amino acids. The V gene lost 5 bases and the J gene lost 2 bases, with 19 bases spanning the gap. CDR1 and CDR2 (germline): SGHAT, FQNNGV. The CDR3 loop reads CASSPRWGGRAGANVLTF. In DNA form, the CDR3 reads TGTGCCAGCAGCCCCCGGTGGGGGGGGCGGGCTGGGGCCAACGTCCTGACTTTC.

The rearrangement joins TRBV7-6 to TRBJ2-1, with 8 positions matching TRBD2. V lost 5 bases, J lost 0 bases, and 12 bases stayed unmatched. Germline-derived CDR1 and CDR2 are SGHVS and FNYEAQ. The CDR3 consists of 18 residues. CDR3 amino acids: CASSRAGGSGGSYNEQFF. DNA of the CDR3: TGTGCCAGCAGCCGCGCGGGGGGTAGCGGCGGCTCCTACAATGAGCAGTTCTTC. The complete variable domain, with remaining parts taken from reference TRBV7-6 and TRBJ2-1, reads GAGVSQSPRYKVTKRGQDVALRCDPISGHVSLYWYRQALGQGPEFLTYFNYEAQQDKSGLPNDRFSAERPEGSISTLTIQRTEQRDSAMYRCASSRAGGSGGSYNEQFFGPGTRLTVL.

The sample holds a few counts of this clone. The chain employs TRBV10-1 and TRBJ1-1; no clear D gene. Per germline, CDR1 WNHNN and CDR2 SYGVQD (reference sequence). Deletions cut 2 bases from V and 5 bases from J, with 9 bases between. The CDR3 runs 13 residues. CDR3 sequence: CASSERGRTEAFF. The CDR3, as DNA: TGCGCCAGCAGTGAGCGGGGAAGGACTGAAGCTTTCTTT.

The J gene is TRBJ2-7, the V gene TRBV29-1; 11 bases align to TRBD2. The CDR3 is 17 amino acids. The V gene's germline CDR1 is SQVTM and CDR2 ANQGSEA. The V segment lost 1 base and the J segment 4 bases; nucleotides outside the gene matches: 12. CDR3 sequence (DNA): TGCAGCGTTGAAGGGGGACTAGCGGTAAGGGGTGGGTACGAGCAGTACTTC. Its protein is CSVEGGLAVRGGYEQYF.

The rearrangement joins TRBV11-3 to TRBJ2-1, with a weak D call TRBD2 (6 bases). CDR1 and CDR2 from the germline V gene are SGHNT and YENEEA. The CDR3 sequence is 16 residues long. Trimming cost V 1 base and J 9 bases, with 19 bases left between them. The CDR3 coding sequence is TGTGCCAGCAGCTTAGCTGGGCCGAGCGGGTGGAGTGAGCAGTTCTTC. Translated: CASSLAGPSGWSEQFF.

The CDR3 here is CASAMGRGNTIYF. CDR3 bases: TGTGCCAGCGCCATGGGGCGCGGAAACACCATATATTTT. The chain recombines TRBV6-6 with TRBJ1-3; D might be TRBD1 (5 bases). Germline CDR1 MNHNY, CDR2 SVGAGI (reference sequence). V shed 8 bases and J shed 4 bases, with 12 bases lying between them. CDR3 length: 13 amino acids.

V gene TRBV19 combines with J gene TRBJ2-6; TRBD1 matches 10 bases. The V gene end was trimmed by 5 bases and the J gene end by 4 bases; junction bases not matched to a gene: 8. The CDR3 is made up of 17 amino acids. Germline V gene sequence: CDR1 LNHDA, CDR2 SQIVND (reference sequence). CDR3 nucleotides: TGTGCCAGTAGTTTACGGACAGGGGGACACGGGGCCAACGTCCTGACTTTC. It translates to CASSLRTGGHGANVLTF.

The sample holds a few counts of this clone. CDR3 bases: TGTGCCAGCAGCTCCCTCACAGATACGCAGTATTTT. Amino acids: CASSSLTDTQYF. This chain links TRBV28 with TRBJ2-3, with unresolved D. This CDR3 has 12 residues. Trimming left V 6 bases short and J 2 bases short, with 6 bases between. Germline lookup yields CDR1 MDHEN and CDR2 SYDVKM. The full variable domain, completed using reference TRBV28 and TRBJ2-3, is DVKVTQSSRYLVKRTGEKVFLECVQDMDHENMFWYRQDPGLGLRLIYFSYDVKMKEKGDIPEGYSVSREKKERFSLILESASTNQTSMYLCASSSLTDTQYFGPGTRLTVL.

As concerns this clone: A read error may account for a junction end that differs from germline. V usage is TRBV28 and J usage is TRBJ2-7; TRBD1 is a possible D gene (6 bases). Germline V CDR1 and CDR2: MDHEN, SYDVKM. This CDR3 contains 15 residues. In DNA form, the CDR3 reads TGTGCCAGCAGTTTAAGCCGCAGGGGCCCAACGAGCAGCCTTTTC. The encoded protein is CASSLSRRGPTSSLF.

V is TRBV6-1 and J is TRBJ1-5; 9 positions match TRBD1. CDR1 MNHNS and CDR2 SASEGT come from the germline V gene. The CDR3 length is 14 residues. Germline trimming cut 6 bases from V and 6 bases from J; bases unmatched to any gene: 6. The CDR3 spells CASRGTGIGQPQHF. CDR3 nucleotides: TGTGCCAGCAGGGGGACAGGGATCGGTCAGCCCCAGCATTTT.

The rearrangement uses TRBV28 and TRBJ2-3, with TRBD2 as a possible D gene (6 bases). The CDR3 length is 13 residues. V was shortened by 7 bases and J by 2 bases, with 10 bases between the two germline ends. CDR1 MDHEN and CDR2 SYDVKM come from the germline V gene. The CDR3 DNA reads as TGTGCCAGCATGGGGGGAAACACAGATACGCAGTATTTT. Translating gives CASMGGNTDTQYF.

The V call is TRBV28, the J call TRBJ2-1, with 10 bases aligning to TRBD2. J lost 7 bases, V lost 6 bases, and 9 bases had no gene match. This CDR3 region has 15 residues. The germline gives CDR1 MDHEN, CDR2 SYDVKM. CDR3 in amino acids: CASSRPGLAYNEQFF. As DNA, the CDR3 is TGTGCCAGCAGCCGACCGGGACTAGCGTATAATGAGCAGTTCTTC.